The clone carrying this TCR beta chain was counted a single time. No antigen is known for it. A sample-barcoded 5' primer and a J-beta primer mix were used in a second PCR of about 6 to 12 cycles. TCRdb recomputed calls from the 5' RACE reads with MiXCR, one row per CDR3 protein. The sample carries roughly 1.6 million distinct CDR3 sequences, about 32% recorded once. This specimen belongs to a study of blood T cells in healthy people across ages. Study-wide results and limits: Roughly linear age-related decline in beta diversity appeared, significant by age 40.

The CDR3 is made up of 16 amino acids. Trimming cost V 2 bases and J 7 bases; bases outside gene matches: 8. Per germline, CDR1 MNHNY and CDR2 SVGAGI (reference sequence). The specimen sequenced was blood. The receptor was isolated from a woman in her thirties in good health. V and J are TRBV6-6 and TRBJ1-5, with 10 bases identical to TRBD1. CDR3 DNA sequence: TGTGCCAGCAGTTACGGGACAGGGGTTAACGGCCAGCCCCAGCATTTT. Residues: CASSYGTGVNGQPQHF.